Each of the 9 T cell receptor beta chains below was sequenced from the same sample in a study of blood T cell repertoires in COVID-19. Generated by immunoSEQ multiplex PCR, the TCRdb table keeps only in-frame clones and is missing some. This table holds about 370,000 clones, around 87% found once. Sequenced: PBMCs or T cells enriched from blood (not recorded which). All receptors derive from a man between 18 and 29 years old who had recovered from COVID-19.

The V gene is TRBV3-1 (or the pseudogene TRBV3-2), the J gene TRBJ1-1, with a tentative D call TRBD1 (6 bases). This CDR3 comprises 17 residues. The germline V gene encodes CDR1 LGHDT and CDR2 YNNKEL (reference sequence). Trimming took 8 bases from V and 0 from J, leaving 22 bases between them. CDR3 protein: CASRGGAVSYMNTEAFF. In DNA form, the CDR3 reads TGTGCCAGCCGGGGGGGGGCAGTGAGTTACATGAACACTGAAGCTTTCTTT.

The rearrangement uses TRBV5-1 and TRBJ1-2; D may be TRBD1 (5 bases). CDR3 length equals 14 residues. V lost 0 bases to trimming and J lost 2 bases, with 8 bases between them. The germline CDR1 and CDR2 sequences are SGHRS and YFSETQ. CDR3 nucleotide sequence: TGCGCCAGCAGCTTGGGGACATTGAACTATGGCTACACCTTC. This codes for CASSLGTLNYGYTF.

This clone has a handful of counts. This sequence joins TRBV2 and TRBJ1-5; D call uncertain. The CDR3 sequence is 14 residues long. Trimming took 4 bases from V and 0 from J, leaving 7 bases between them. Germline V CDR1 and CDR2: SNHLY, FYNNEI. The CDR3 loop reads CASSAELSNQPQHF. The DNA for the CDR3 is TGTGCCAGCAGTGCTGAGCTTAGCAATCAGCCCCAGCATTTT.

This clone was picked up a small number of times. The J gene is TRBJ2-1, the V gene TRBV12-5; D possibly corresponds to TRBD2 (7 bases). Germline assignment: CDR1 LGHNT and CDR2 FRNRAP. This CDR3 is 17 amino acids long. The V end was cut by 1 base, the J end by 0 bases, with 13 bases between. CDR3 amino acids: CASGLGVGGASYNEQFF. DNA of the CDR3: TGTGCTAGTGGTTTGGGAGTGGGGGGGGCCTCCTACAATGAGCAGTTCTTC.

The rearrangement uses TRBV5-4 and TRBJ2-5; TRBD2 matches at 12 bases. V lost 3 bases to trimming and J lost 7 bases; unmatched junction nucleotides: 10. Per germline, CDR1 SGHNT and CDR2 YYREEE (reference sequence). The CDR3 covers 16 residues. As DNA, the CDR3 is TGTGCCAGCAGCTCGAGGACTAGCGGGGAAGCGGGGACCCAGTACTTC. This codes for CASSSRTSGEAGTQYF.

In DNA, the CDR3 is TGTGCCACCAGCAGAGCGGGCAGGGGAAGGGAGCTGTTTTTT. It specifies CATSRAGRGRELFF. V usage is TRBV15 and J usage is TRBJ2-2, with D possibly matching TRBD1 (6 bases). Trimming took 1 base from V and 9 from J, leaving 12 bases between them. The CDR3 sequence is 14 residues long. Germline CDR1 reads LNHNV; CDR2 reads YYDKDF (reference sequence).

This chain connects TRBV3-1 (or the pseudogene TRBV3-2) to TRBJ1-2; D is possibly TRBD1 (6 bases). In germline, CDR1 is LGHDT, CDR2 YNNKEL (reference sequence). Trimming took off 0 bases at V and 3 bases at J, with 14 bases between the two ends. The CDR3 extends over 16 amino acids. The CDR3 loop is CASSQDLGGRDYGYTF. The CDR3 DNA sequence: TGTGCCAGCAGCCAAGATCTGGGGGGGCGCGACTATGGCTACACCTTC.

The chain combines TRBV7-2 with TRBJ1-2; TRBD1 might be the D (5 bases). Germline CDR1 and CDR2: SGHTA and FQGNSA. CDR3 length: 16 residues. V was pared by 5 bases and J by 8 bases, with 24 bases between. The DNA for the CDR3 is TGTGCCAGCAGCATCCACCTCCGGCAGGGCCTGGGGGGCTACACCTTC. Its translation is CASSIHLRQGLGGYTF. Based on the CDR3 plus reference TRBV7-2 and TRBJ1-2, the full variable domain is GAGVSQSPSNKVTEKGKDVELRCDPISGHTALYWYRQSLGQGLEFLIYFQGNSAPDKSGLPSDRFSAERTGGSVSTLTIQRTQQEDSAVYLCASSIHLRQGLGGYTFGSGTRLTVV.

This sequence joins TRBV1 and TRBJ1-1; the table names TRBD1, a call not compared with the DNA. TRBV1 is a known pseudogene. The CDR3 has 16 residues. The CDR3 spells CTSSQDRPGVNTEAFF. CDR3 nucleotides: TGCACCAGCAGCCAAGATCGCCCAGGGGTTAACACTGAAGCTTTCTTT.